The clone carrying this T cell receptor beta chain rates as medium-sized (0.01 to 0.1%). The antigen remains undetermined. TCRdb reprocessed the reads with MiXCR, giving one entry per CDR3 protein. The data show about 10,000 distinct CDR3 sequences, approximately 20% seen once. These data originate in a study of liver allograft versus peripheral blood T cells. Across the whole study: Within transplanted livers, the T cell receptor repertoires were examined and compared against the repertoires present in the peripheral blood of liver transplant recipients.

Study-level points and caveats: Reportedly, the T cell receptor repertoires inside liver allografts were not the same as those in peripheral blood.

Germline V gene data show CDR1 as SGHDT and CDR2 as YYEEEE. CDR3 length: 13 residues. Trimming took off 3 bases at V and 5 bases at J, with 11 bases between the two ends. This chain connects TRBV5-6 to TRBJ1-1; the D gene is possibly TRBD1 (6 bases). The origin of this receptor is a human patient who had a liver transplant. Some T cells may arise from the graft donor. CDR3 sequence: CASSSRGGTEAFF. For the CDR3, the DNA is TGTGCCAGCAGCTCTAGGGGGGGTACTGAAGCTTTCTTT.